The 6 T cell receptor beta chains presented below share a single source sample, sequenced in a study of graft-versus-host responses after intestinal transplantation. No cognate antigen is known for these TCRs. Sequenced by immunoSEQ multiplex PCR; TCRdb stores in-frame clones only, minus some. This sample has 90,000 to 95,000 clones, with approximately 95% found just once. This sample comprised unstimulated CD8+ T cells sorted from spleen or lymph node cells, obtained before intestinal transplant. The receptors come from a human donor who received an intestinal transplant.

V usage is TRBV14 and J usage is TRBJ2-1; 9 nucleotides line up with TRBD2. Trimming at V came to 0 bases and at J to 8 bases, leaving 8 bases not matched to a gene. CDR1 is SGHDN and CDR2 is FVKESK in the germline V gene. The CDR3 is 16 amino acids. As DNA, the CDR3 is TGTGCCAGCAGCCAAGAGCGCCTAGCGGGATTAGATGAGCAGTTCTTC. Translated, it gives CASSQERLAGLDEQFF.

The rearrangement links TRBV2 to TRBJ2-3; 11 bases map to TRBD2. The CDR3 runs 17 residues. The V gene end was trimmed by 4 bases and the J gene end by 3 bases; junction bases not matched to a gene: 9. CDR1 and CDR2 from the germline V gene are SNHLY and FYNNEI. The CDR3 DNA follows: TGTGCCAGCAGTGTTGTAGCGGGAGGGACAATTACAGATACGCAGTATTTT. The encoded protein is CASSVVAGGTITDTQYF.

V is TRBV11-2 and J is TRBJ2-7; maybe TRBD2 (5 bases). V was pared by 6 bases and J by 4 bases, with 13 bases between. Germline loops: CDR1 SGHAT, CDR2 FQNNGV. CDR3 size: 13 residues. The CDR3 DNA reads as TGTGCCAGCAGTCACGGACTCGTTTACGAGCAGTACTTC. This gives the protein CASSHGLVYEQYF.

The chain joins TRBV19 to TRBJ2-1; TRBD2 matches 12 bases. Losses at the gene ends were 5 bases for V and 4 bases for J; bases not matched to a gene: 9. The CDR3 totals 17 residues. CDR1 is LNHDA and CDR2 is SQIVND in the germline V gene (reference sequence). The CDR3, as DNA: TGTGCCAGTAGTCCGGGTGGTGGACTAGCGGGGTACAATGAGCAGTTCTTC. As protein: CASSPGGGLAGYNEQFF.

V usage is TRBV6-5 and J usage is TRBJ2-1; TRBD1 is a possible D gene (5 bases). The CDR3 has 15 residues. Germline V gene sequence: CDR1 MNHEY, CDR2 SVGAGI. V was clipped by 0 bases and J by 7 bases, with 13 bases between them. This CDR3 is CASSYSGQGKNEQFF. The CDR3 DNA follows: TGTGCCAGCAGTTACTCGGGGCAGGGAAAGAATGAGCAGTTCTTC.

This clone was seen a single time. The CDR3 protein is CAWGEGGYTF. The CDR3 DNA is TGTGCCTGGGGAGAGGGAGGCTACACCTTC. The chain has TRBV30 and TRBJ1-2; no clear D gene. Germline CDR1 is GTSNPN and CDR2 is SVGIG (reference sequence). The CDR3 spans 10 residues. Deletions cut 5 bases from V and 8 bases from J, with 9 bases between.